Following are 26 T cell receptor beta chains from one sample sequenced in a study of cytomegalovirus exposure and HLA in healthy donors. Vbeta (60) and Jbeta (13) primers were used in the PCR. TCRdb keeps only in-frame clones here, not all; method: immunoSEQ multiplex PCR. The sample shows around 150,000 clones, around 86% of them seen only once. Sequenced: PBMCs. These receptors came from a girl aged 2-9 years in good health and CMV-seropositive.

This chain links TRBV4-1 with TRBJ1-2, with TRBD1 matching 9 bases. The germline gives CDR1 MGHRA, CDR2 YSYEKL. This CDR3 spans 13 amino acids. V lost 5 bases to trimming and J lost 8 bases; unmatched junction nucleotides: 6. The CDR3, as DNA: TGCGCCAGCAGCTCACAGGGGGCTAAGGGCTACACCTTC. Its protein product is CASSSQGAKGYTF.

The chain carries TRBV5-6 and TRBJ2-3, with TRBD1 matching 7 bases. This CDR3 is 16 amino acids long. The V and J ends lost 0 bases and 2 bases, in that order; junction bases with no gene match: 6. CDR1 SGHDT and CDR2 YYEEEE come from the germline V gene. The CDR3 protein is CASSLDGTVFTDTQYF. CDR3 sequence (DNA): TGTGCCAGCAGCTTGGACGGGACAGTATTCACAGATACGCAGTATTTT.

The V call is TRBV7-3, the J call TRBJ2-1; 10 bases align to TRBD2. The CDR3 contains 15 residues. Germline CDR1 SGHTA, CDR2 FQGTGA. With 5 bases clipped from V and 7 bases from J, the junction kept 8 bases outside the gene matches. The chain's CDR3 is CASSQRGGRWNEQFF. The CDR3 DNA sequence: TGTGCCAGCAGCCAGCGGGGGGGGAGGTGGAATGAGCAGTTCTTC. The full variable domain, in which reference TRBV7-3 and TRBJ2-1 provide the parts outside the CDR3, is GAGVSQTPSNKVTEKGKYVELRCDPISGHTALYWYRQSLGQGPEFLIYFQGTGAADDSGLPNDRFFAVRPEGSVSTLKIQRTERGDSAVYLCASSQRGGRWNEQFFGPGTRLTVL.

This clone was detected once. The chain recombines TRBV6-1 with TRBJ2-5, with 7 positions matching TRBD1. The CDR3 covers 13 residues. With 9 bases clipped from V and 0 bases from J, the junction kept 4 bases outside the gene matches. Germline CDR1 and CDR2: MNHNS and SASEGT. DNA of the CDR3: TGTGCCAGTTCCAGGGGGAACCAAGAGACCCAGTACTTC. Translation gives CASSRGNQETQYF.

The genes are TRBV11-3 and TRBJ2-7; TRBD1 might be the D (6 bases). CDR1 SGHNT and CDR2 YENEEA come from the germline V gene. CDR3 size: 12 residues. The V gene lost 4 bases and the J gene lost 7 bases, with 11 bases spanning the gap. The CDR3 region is CASSWYRVEQYF. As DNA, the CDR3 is TGTGCCAGCAGCTGGTACAGGGTTGAGCAGTACTTC. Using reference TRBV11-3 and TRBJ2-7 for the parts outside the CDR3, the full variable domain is EAGVVQSPRYKIIEKKQPVAFWCNPISGHNTLYWYLQNLGQGPELLIRYENEEAVDDSQLPKDRFSAERLKGVDSTLKIQPAELGDSAVYLCASSWYRVEQYFGPGTRLTVT.

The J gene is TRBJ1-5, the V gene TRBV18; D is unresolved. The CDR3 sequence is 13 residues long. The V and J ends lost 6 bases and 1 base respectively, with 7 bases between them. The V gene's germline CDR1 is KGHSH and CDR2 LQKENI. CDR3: CASSPRSNQPQHF. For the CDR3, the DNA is TGTGCCAGCTCCCCGCGGAGCAATCAGCCCCAGCATTTT. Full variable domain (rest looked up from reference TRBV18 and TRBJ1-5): NAGVMQNPRHLVRRRGQEARLRCSPMKGHSHVYWYRQLPEEGLKFMVYLQKENIIDESGMPKERFSAEFPKEGPSILRIQQVVRGDSAAYFCASSPRSNQPQHFGDGTRLSIL.

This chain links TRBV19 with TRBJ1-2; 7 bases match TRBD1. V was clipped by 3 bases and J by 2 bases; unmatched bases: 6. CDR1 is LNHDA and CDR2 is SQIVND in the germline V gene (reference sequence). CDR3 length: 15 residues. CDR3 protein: CASSIRGQENYGYTF. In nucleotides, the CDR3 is TGTGCCAGTAGTATTCGAGGACAGGAGAACTATGGCTACACCTTC.

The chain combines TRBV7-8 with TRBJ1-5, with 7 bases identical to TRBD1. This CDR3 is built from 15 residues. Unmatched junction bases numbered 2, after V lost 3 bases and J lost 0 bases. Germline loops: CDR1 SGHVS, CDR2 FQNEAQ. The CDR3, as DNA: TGTGCCAGCAGCTTGCGACAGGGTAGCAATCAGCCCCAGCATTTT. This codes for CASSLRQGSNQPQHF.

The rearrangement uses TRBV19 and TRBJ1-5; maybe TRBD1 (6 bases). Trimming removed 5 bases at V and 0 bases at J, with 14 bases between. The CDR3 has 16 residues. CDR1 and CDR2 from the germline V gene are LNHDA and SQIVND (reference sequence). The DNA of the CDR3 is TGTGCCAGTAGTCCTCGCCAGGGGTATAGCAATCAGCCCCAGCATTTT. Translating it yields CASSPRQGYSNQPQHF. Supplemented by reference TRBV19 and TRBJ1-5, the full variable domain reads DGGITQSPKYLFRKEGQNVTLSCEQNLNHDAMYWYRQDPGQGLRLIYYSQIVNDFQKGDIAEGYSVSREKKESFPLTVTSAQKNPTAFYLCASSPRQGYSNQPQHFGDGTRLSIL.

The CDR3 loop reads CASSLVHRPEAFF. The CDR3 DNA is TGTGCCAGCAGCTTAGTGCACAGGCCTGAAGCTTTCTTT. The chain joins TRBV7-9 to TRBJ1-1, with D maybe TRBD1 (5 bases). Germline CDR1 reads SEHNR; CDR2 reads FQNEAQ (reference sequence). Trimming shortened V by 1 base and J by 6 bases, and 9 bases separated the two germline ends. This CDR3 comprises 13 residues. The complete variable domain, with remaining parts taken from reference TRBV7-9 and TRBJ1-1, reads DTGVSQNPRHKITKRGQNVTFRCDPISEHNRLYWYRQTLGQGPEFLTYFQNEAQLEKSRLLSDRFSAERPKGSFSTLEIQRTEQGDSAMYLCASSLVHRPEAFFGQGTRLTVV.

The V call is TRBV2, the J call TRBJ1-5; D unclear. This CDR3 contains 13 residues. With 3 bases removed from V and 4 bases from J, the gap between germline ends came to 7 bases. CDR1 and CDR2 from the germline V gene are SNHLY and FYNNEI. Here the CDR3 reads CASSDPGNQPQHF. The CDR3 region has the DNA TGTGCCAGCAGTGACCCGGGGAATCAGCCCCAGCATTTT. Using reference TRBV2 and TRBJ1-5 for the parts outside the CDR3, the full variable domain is EPEVTQTPSHQVTQMGQEVILRCVPISNHLYFYWYRQILGQKVEFLVSFYNNEISEKSEIFDDQFSVERPDGSNFTLKIRSTKLEDSAMYFCASSDPGNQPQHFGDGTRLSIL.

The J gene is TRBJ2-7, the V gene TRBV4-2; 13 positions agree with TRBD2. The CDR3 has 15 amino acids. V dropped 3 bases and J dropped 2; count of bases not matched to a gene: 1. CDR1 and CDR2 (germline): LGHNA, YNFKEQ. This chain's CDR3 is CASSHGTSGAYEQYF. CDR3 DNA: TGTGCCAGCAGCCACGGGACTAGCGGGGCCTACGAGCAGTACTTC.

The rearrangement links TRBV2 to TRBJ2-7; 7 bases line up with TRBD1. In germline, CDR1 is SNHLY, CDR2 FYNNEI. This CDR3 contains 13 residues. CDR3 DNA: TGTGTCATCGGGACAGCCCTTTCCTACGAGCAGTACTTC. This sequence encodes CVIGTALSYEQYF.

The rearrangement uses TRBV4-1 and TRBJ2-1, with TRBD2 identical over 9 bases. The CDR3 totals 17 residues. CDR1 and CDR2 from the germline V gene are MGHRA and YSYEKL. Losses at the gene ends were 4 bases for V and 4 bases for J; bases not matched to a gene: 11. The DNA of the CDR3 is TGCGCCAGCAGCCCTACGAATCTAGCGGGGAAGTACAATGAGCAGTTCTTC. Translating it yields CASSPTNLAGKYNEQFF.

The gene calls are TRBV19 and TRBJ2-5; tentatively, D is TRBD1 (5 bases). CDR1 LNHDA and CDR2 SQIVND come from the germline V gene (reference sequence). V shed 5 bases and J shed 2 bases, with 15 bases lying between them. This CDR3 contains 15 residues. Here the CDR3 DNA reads TGTGCCAGTAGTCGCTACAGGCAGTCACAAGAGACCCAGTACTTC. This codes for CASSRYRQSQETQYF.

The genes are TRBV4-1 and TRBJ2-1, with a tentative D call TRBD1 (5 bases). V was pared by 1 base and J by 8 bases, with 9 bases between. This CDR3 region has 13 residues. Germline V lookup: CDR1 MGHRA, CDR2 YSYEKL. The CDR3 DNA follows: TGCGCCAGCAGCCAAGGGCAGGGCGATGAGCAGTTCTTC. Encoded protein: CASSQGQGDEQFF.

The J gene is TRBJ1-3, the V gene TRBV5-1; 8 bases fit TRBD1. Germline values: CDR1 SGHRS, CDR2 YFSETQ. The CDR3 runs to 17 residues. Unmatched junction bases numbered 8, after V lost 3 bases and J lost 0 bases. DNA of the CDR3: TGCGCCAGCAGCTACGCCGGGACAGGTCCCTCTGGAAACACCATATATTTT. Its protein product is CASSYAGTGPSGNTIYF. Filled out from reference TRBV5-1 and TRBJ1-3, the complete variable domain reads KAGVTQTPRYLIKTRGQQVTLSCSPISGHRSVSWYQQTPGQGLQFLFEYFSETQRNKGNFPGRFSGRQFSNSRSEMNVSTLELGDSALYLCASSYAGTGPSGNTIYFGEGSWLTVV.

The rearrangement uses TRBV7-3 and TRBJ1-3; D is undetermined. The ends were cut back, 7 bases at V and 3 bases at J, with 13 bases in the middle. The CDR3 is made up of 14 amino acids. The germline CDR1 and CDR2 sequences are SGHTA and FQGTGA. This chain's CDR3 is CASIGRNDGNTIYF. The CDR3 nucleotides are TGTGCCAGCATAGGGAGGAATGATGGAAACACCATATATTTT.

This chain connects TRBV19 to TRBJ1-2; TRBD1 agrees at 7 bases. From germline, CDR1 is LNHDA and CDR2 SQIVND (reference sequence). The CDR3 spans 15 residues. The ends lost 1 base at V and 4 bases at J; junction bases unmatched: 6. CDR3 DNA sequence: TGTGCCAGTAGTATAGGGGGACAGACCCGCTATGGCTACACCTTC. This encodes CASSIGGQTRYGYTF.

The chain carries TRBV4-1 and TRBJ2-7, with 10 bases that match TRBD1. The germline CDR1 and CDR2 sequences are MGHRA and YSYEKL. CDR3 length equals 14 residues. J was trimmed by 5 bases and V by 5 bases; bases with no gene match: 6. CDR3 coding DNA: TGCGCCAGCAGCTCCCGGGACAGGGGCCACGAGCAGTACTTC. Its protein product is CASSSRDRGHEQYF.

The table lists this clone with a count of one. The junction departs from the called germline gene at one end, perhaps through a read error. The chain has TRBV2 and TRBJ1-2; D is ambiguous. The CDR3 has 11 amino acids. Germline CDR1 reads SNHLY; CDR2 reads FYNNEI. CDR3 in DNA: TGCGTCCTTCGACTGGGCTATGGCTACACCTTC. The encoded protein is CVLRLGYGYTF.

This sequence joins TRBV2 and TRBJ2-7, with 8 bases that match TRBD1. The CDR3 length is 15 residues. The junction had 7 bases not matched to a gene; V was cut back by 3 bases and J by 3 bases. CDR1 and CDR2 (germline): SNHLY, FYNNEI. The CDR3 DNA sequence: TGTGCCAGCAGTGACATAAGACAGGGGCTCTACGAGCAGTACTTC. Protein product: CASSDIRQGLYEQYF.

This CDR3 reads CASSLDRTGVNTEAFF. The CDR3 region has the DNA TGTGCCAGCAGCTTAGACCGAACAGGGGTAAACACTGAAGCTTTCTTT. The chain recombines TRBV13 with TRBJ1-1, with TRBD1 matching over 7 bases. The trim removed 1 base at V and 2 bases at J, leaving 7 bases unmatched. Germline assignment: CDR1 PRHDT and CDR2 FYEKMQ (reference sequence). The CDR3 runs 16 residues. Combining the CDR3 with reference TRBV13 and TRBJ1-1 gives the whole variable domain AAGVIQSPRHLIKEKRETATLKCYPIPRHDTVYWYQQGPGQDPQFLISFYEKMQSDKGSIPDRFSAQQFSDYHSELNMSSLELGDSALYFCASSLDRTGVNTEAFFGQGTRLTVV.

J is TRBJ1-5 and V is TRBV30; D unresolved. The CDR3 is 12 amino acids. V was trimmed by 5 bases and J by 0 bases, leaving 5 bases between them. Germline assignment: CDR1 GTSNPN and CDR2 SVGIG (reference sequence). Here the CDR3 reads CAWSYSNQPQHF. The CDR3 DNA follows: TGTGCCTGGTCGTATAGCAATCAGCCCCAGCATTTT. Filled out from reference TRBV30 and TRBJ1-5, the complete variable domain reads SQTIHQWPATLVQPVGSPLSLECTVEGTSNPNLYWYRQAAGRGLQLLFYSVGIGQISSEVPQNLSASRPQDRQFILSSKKLLLSDSGFYLCAWSYSNQPQHFGDGTRLSIL.

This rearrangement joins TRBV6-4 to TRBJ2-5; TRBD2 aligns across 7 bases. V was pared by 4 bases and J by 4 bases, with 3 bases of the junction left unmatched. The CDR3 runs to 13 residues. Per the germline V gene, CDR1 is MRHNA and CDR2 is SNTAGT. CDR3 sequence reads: CASSVTGGETQYF. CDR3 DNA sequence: TGTGCCAGCAGTGTAACGGGGGGAGAGACCCAGTACTTC.

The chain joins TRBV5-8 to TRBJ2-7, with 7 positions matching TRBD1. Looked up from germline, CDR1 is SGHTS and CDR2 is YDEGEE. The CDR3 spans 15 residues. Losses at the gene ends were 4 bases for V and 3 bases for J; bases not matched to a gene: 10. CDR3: CASSEQGPAVYEQYF. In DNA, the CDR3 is TGTGCCAGCAGCGAACAGGGGCCGGCGGTCTACGAGCAGTACTTC. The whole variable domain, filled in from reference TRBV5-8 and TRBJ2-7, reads EAGVTQSPTHLIKTRGQQATLRCSPISGHTSVYWYQQALGLGLQFLLWYDEGEERNRGNFPPRFSGRQFPNYSSELNVNALELEDSALYLCASSEQGPAVYEQYFGPGTRLTVT.